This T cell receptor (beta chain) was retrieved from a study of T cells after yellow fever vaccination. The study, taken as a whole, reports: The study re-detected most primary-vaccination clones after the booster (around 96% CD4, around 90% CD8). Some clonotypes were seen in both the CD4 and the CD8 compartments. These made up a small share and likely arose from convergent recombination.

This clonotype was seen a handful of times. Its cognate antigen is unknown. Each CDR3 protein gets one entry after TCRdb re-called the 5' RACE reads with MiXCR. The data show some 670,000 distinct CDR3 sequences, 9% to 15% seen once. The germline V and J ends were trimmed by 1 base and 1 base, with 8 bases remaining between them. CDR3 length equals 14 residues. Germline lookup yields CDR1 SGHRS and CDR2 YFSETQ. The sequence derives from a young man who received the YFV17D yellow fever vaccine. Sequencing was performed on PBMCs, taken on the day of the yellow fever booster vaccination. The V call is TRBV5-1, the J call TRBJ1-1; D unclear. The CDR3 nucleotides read TGCGCCAGCAGCTTGTATTCCGGGAACACTGAAGCTTTCTTT. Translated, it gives CASSLYSGNTEAFF.